The rows below give T cell receptor beta chains drawn from one sample of a study of CD8 T cells in ankylosing spondylitis. Using its own MiXCR run on the 5' RACE reads, TCRdb lists one record per CDR3 protein. Counted here are 100,000 to 150,000 distinct CDR3 sequences, roughly 15% occurring once; the ten biggest clones make up around a third. Sequenced sample: blood, either unsorted or a sorted T cell fraction (not recorded which). These receptors were obtained from a male donor with ankylosing spondylitis. Both conserved end residues are part of each CDR3. Each record gives: CDR3 DNA, CDR3 protein, J gene, V gene, clone size, D gene, CDR3 length. D genes are given only for firm matches. Only some rows state a clone size, as once, few, many or a class for expanded clones.

CDR3nt: TGTGCCAGCAGCTTACTAAGACAGGGTGGTTACGAGCAGTACTTC
CDR3aa: CASSLLRQGGYEQYF
j_gene: TRBJ2-7
v_gene: TRBV7-9
abundance: few
d_gene: TRBD1
len: 15

CDR3nt: TGTGCCAGCAGCCAAGTGTCAGCGGGCTCCTACGAGCAGTACTTC
CDR3aa: CASSQVSAGSYEQYF
j_gene: TRBJ2-7
v_gene: TRBV3-1
abundance: few
d_gene: NA
len: 15

CDR3nt: TGTGCCAGCAGTGCCCTTTTGCCGTTCGAGCAGTACTTC
CDR3aa: CASSALLPFEQYF
j_gene: TRBJ2-7
v_gene: TRBV6-1
abundance: NA
d_gene: NA
len: 13

CDR3nt: TGTGCCAGCATCCTTGAAGTAGCGGATTTCAATGAGCAGTTCTTC
CDR3aa: CASILEVADFNEQFF
j_gene: TRBJ2-1
v_gene: TRBV7-9
abundance: many
d_gene: NA
len: 15

CDR3nt: TGTGCCAGCAGTTTACGACTATTCTACGAGCAGTACTTC
CDR3aa: CASSLRLFYEQYF
j_gene: TRBJ2-7
v_gene: TRBV12-3/TRBV12-4
abundance: few
d_gene: NA
len: 13

CDR3nt: TGCAGCACCGGGACCCTTAACACTGAAGCTTTCTTT
CDR3aa: CSTGTLNTEAFF
j_gene: TRBJ1-1
v_gene: TRBV29-1
abundance: NA
d_gene: NA
len: 12

CDR3nt: TGCGCCAGCAGCTTACTAGACAGGGTTTTAGCCTACGAGCAGTACTTC
CDR3aa: CASSLLDRVLAYEQYF
j_gene: TRBJ2-7
v_gene: TRBV5-1
abundance: few
d_gene: TRBD1
len: 16

CDR3nt: TGTGCCAGCAGCCCGGGTCTAGACGAGCAGTACTTC
CDR3aa: CASSPGLDEQYF
j_gene: TRBJ2-7
v_gene: TRBV7-9
abundance: NA
d_gene: NA
len: 12

CDR3nt: TGTGCCAGCAAGACACCGGGACAGCCCAATGAGCAGTTCTTC
CDR3aa: CASKTPGQPNEQFF
j_gene: TRBJ2-1
v_gene: TRBV6-2/TRBV6-3
abundance: NA
d_gene: TRBD1
len: 14

CDR3nt: TGTGCCACCAGCAGGGCTGAACTGACGAACACTGAAGCTTTCTTT
CDR3aa: CATSRAELTNTEAFF
j_gene: TRBJ1-1
v_gene: TRBV15
abundance: NA
d_gene: NA
len: 15

CDR3nt: TGTGCCAGCAGTTTACCAGGGTGGGATACGCAGTATTTT
CDR3aa: CASSLPGWDTQYF
j_gene: TRBJ2-3
v_gene: TRBV27
abundance: few
d_gene: NA
len: 13

CDR3nt: TGCAGTGCTAGAGAAGGAGGCCTTTACAATGAGCAGTTCTTC
CDR3aa: CSAREGGLYNEQFF
j_gene: TRBJ2-1
v_gene: TRBV20-1
abundance: few
d_gene: NA
len: 14

CDR3nt: TGCGCCAGCAGCTTGGAGAGGTTCATGCAGCAAGAGACCCAGTACTTC
CDR3aa: CASSLERFMQQETQYF
j_gene: TRBJ2-5
v_gene: TRBV5-1
abundance: few
d_gene: NA
len: 16

CDR3nt: TGTGCCAGCAGTTACTCGTTCGCCAAGCGGGAGAACACCGGGGAGCTGTTTTTT
CDR3aa: CASSYSFAKRENTGELFF
j_gene: TRBJ2-2
v_gene: TRBV6-5
abundance: NA
d_gene: TRBD2
len: 18

CDR3nt: TGTGCCAGCAGGTCGGGACTACCTCCCCCGTTCTTC
CDR3aa: CASRSGLPPPFF
j_gene: TRBJ2-1
v_gene: TRBV11-2
abundance: NA
d_gene: TRBD2
len: 12

CDR3nt: TGCGCCAGCACAGGTAGCGACACGGATACGCAGTATTTT
CDR3aa: CASTGSDTDTQYF
j_gene: TRBJ2-3
v_gene: TRBV5-1
abundance: once
d_gene: NA
len: 13

CDR3nt: TGCGCCAGCAGCCCGGCGAGTAGCTTAAATGAGCAGTTCTTC
CDR3aa: CASSPASSLNEQFF
j_gene: TRBJ2-1
v_gene: TRBV5-1
abundance: many
d_gene: NA
len: 14

CDR3nt: TGTGCCAGCAGCTCGGGGGCCCGGCATGAGCAGTTCTTC
CDR3aa: CASSSGARHEQFF
j_gene: TRBJ2-1
v_gene: TRBV7-8
abundance: NA
d_gene: NA
len: 13